What follows are 29 T cell receptor beta chains derived from one specimen sequenced in a study of beta chain features in type 1 diabetes. Expressed TCRB transcripts were sequenced, since all the RNA that had been isolated was reverse transcribed. The protocol was immunoSEQ multiplex PCR, while the TCRdb copy is restricted to in-frame clones and leaves out a portion. The sample has over 350,000 clones; about 14% are singletons. Sequencing was performed on naive CD4+ T cells from blood. The receptors come from a woman younger than 30 in good health.

This clone was counted a few times. This sequence joins TRBV28 and TRBJ2-1, with TRBD1 matching over 10 bases. The CDR3 runs 15 residues. The junction had 5 bases not matched to a gene; V was cut back by 4 bases and J by 5 bases. From germline, CDR1 is MDHEN and CDR2 SYDVKM. CDR3: CASSSGDRGDNEQFF. The CDR3 DNA reads as TGTGCCAGCAGTTCTGGGGACAGGGGTGACAATGAGCAGTTCTTC.

This clone was seen a few times. V is TRBV9 and J is TRBJ2-1; 13 nucleotides align to TRBD2. Germline V CDR1 and CDR2: SGDLS, YYNGEE. This CDR3 region has 15 residues. V lost 4 bases and J lost 5; bases outside the gene matches: 3. CDR3 sequence: CASSLGTSGNNEQFF. CDR3 nucleotide sequence: TGTGCCAGCAGCCTTGGGACTAGCGGGAACAATGAGCAGTTCTTC.

The rearrangement uses TRBV28 and TRBJ2-1; the match to TRBD2 covers 8 bases. Germline CDR1 and CDR2: MDHEN and SYDVKM. Trimming took 3 bases from V and 14 from J; bases not matched to a gene: 6. CDR3 size: 12 residues. The chain's CDR3 is CASSLRAGVEFF. CDR3 nucleotides: TGTGCCAGCAGTTTGCGAGCGGGAGTTGAGTTCTTC.

The J gene is TRBJ2-7, the V gene TRBV29-1; D is uncertain. CDR3 length: 13 residues. Germline CDR1 and CDR2: SQVTM and ANQGSEA. The germline V and J ends were trimmed by 4 bases and 3 bases, with 13 bases remaining between them. The CDR3 sequence is CSVGPLTDYEQYF. The CDR3 coding sequence is TGCAGCGTTGGTCCACTAACCGACTACGAGCAGTACTTC.

As to this clone: Other DNA sequences in the same sample also yield this CDR3. The chain has TRBV6-5 and TRBJ2-2, with TRBD1 matching over 8 bases. The V segment lost 5 bases and the J segment 3 bases; nucleotides outside the gene matches: 2. Germline CDR1 reads MNHEY; CDR2 reads SVGAGI. This CDR3 spans 14 amino acids. CDR3 protein: CASSRTGYTGELFF. CDR3 DNA sequence: TGTGCCAGCAGTCGGACAGGGTACACCGGGGAGCTGTTTTTT.

The rearrangement links TRBV6-6 to TRBJ1-2, with 7 bases aligning to TRBD1. The germline CDR1 and CDR2 sequences are MNHNY and SVGAGI (reference sequence). Unmatched junction bases numbered 1, after V lost 5 bases and J lost 4 bases. CDR3 size: 12 residues. CDR3 coding DNA: TGTGCCAGCAGTGGGGACAGCTATGGCTACACCTTC. This codes for CASSGDSYGYTF.

The V call is TRBV2, the J call TRBJ1-2; 9 nucleotides agree with TRBD1. Germline V gene lookup returns CDR1 SNHLY and CDR2 FYNNEI. J gave up 5 bases and V 7 bases, and 17 bases lay outside the gene matches. There are 17 residues in the CDR3. The CDR3 bases are TGTGCCAGCAATATGGCACAGGGGGCTCTCGGGGTGTATGGCTACACCTTC. It translates to CASNMAQGALGVYGYTF.

The V gene is TRBV6-5, the J gene TRBJ2-1, with D perhaps TRBD2 (6 bases). The CDR3 has 15 amino acids. The germline CDR1 and CDR2 sequences are MNHEY and SVGAGI. V was pared by 4 bases and J by 3 bases, with 13 bases between. The CDR3 DNA sequence: TGTGCCAGCAGTTCTCGGGAGTACGGCTACAATGAGCAGTTCTTC. This gives the protein CASSSREYGYNEQFF.

The table lists this clone with a few counts. The rearrangement uses TRBV25-1 and TRBJ2-7; D is possibly TRBD1 (5 bases). The CDR3 covers 14 residues. From germline, CDR1 is MGHDK and CDR2 SYGVNS. With 2 bases removed from V and 4 bases from J, the gap between germline ends came to 12 bases. CDR3 DNA: TGTGCCAGCAGTGAAAGTACAGGTTCTTACGAGCAGTACTTC. Amino acids: CASSESTGSYEQYF.

This clone has more than one count but fewer than ten. The chain couples TRBV7-9 to TRBJ1-3; TRBD1 aligns across 9 bases. Germline values: CDR1 SEHNR, CDR2 FQNEAQ (reference sequence). The CDR3 totals 15 residues. The trim removed 5 bases at V and 0 bases at J, leaving 2 bases unmatched. CDR3 loop: CASSPTGGSGNTIYF. The CDR3 region has the DNA TGTGCCAGCAGCCCGACAGGGGGCTCTGGAAACACCATATATTTT.

This clone was recorded a few times. One end of the junction does not line up with germline, which may come from a read error. The genes are TRBV23-1 and TRBJ2-7; 7 positions agree with TRBD1. TRBV23-1 has ORF status, its function being uncertain. CDR3 length equals 15 residues. CDR3 in DNA: TGCGCCAGCACTCAAACCGGGACAGCCTCCTACGAGCAGTACTTC. Its translation: CASTQTGTASYEQYF.

This CDR3 reads CASSYEPGTDTQYF. DNA for the CDR3: TGTGCCAGCAGTTACGAACCGGGGACAGATACGCAGTATTTT. The rearrangement uses TRBV11-2 and TRBJ2-3, with D maybe TRBD2 (5 bases). CDR3 size: 14 residues. The germline CDR1 and CDR2 sequences are SGHAT and FQNNGV. The ends were cut back, 6 bases at V and 3 bases at J, with 13 bases in the middle.

The rearrangement links TRBV25-1 to TRBJ2-7, with D perhaps matching TRBD1 (5 bases). Germline lookup yields CDR1 MGHDK and CDR2 SYGVNS. The V and J ends lost 2 bases and 10 bases respectively, with 15 bases between them. The length of the CDR3 is 13 residues. CDR3 DNA: TGTGCCAGCAGTGAACCCCTCTCGCAGGGACAGTACTTC. Protein: CASSEPLSQGQYF.

V is TRBV6-5 and J is TRBJ2-1, with 11 bases matching TRBD2. V was clipped by 2 bases and J by 7 bases; unmatched bases: 7. This CDR3 region has 16 residues. CDR1 is MNHEY, CDR2 SVGAGI, per germline. The CDR3 loop reads CASSYGGSGRGNEQFF. Written as DNA, the CDR3 is TGTGCCAGCAGTTACGGAGGTAGCGGGAGGGGTAATGAGCAGTTCTTC.

V gene TRBV4-3 combines with J gene TRBJ2-3; D might be TRBD2 (6 bases). V was pared by 1 base and J by 4 bases, with 9 bases between. This CDR3 comprises 14 residues. CDR1 is LGHNA, CDR2 YSLEER, per germline. CDR3 nucleotide sequence: TGCGCCAGCAGCCAAGGGGGGGAGCCAGATACGCAGTATTTT. Its protein is CASSQGGEPDTQYF.

This chain joins TRBV5-1 and TRBJ2-5; 8 bases agree with TRBD1. Per the germline V gene, CDR1 is SGHRS and CDR2 is YFSETQ. The CDR3 consists of 14 residues. V gave up 2 bases and J gave up 5 bases; unmatched junction bases: 5. The CDR3 region has the DNA TGCGCCAGCAGCTTCGACAGGGGAAGTGAGACCCAGTACTTC. Encoded protein: CASSFDRGSETQYF.

The chain recombines TRBV5-4 with TRBJ2-5; 11 bases are a match to TRBD1. The germline CDR1 and CDR2 sequences are SGHNT and YYREEE (reference sequence). The CDR3 covers 16 residues. V was pared by 2 bases and J by 5 bases, with 8 bases of the junction left unmatched. The CDR3 sequence is CASSLGPDRGRETQYF. The DNA for the CDR3 is TGTGCCAGCAGCTTAGGGCCGGACAGGGGGCGTGAGACCCAGTACTTC.

This clone has just a few counts. This sequence joins TRBV19 and TRBJ2-3; 7 bases line up with TRBD2. The CDR3 contains 16 residues. The J segment lost 4 bases and the V segment lost 11 bases, leaving 18 bases of the junction unmatched. The V gene's germline CDR1 is LNHDA and CDR2 SQIVND (reference sequence). The CDR3 here is CASLGKGRGGADTQYF. CDR3 nucleotides: TGTGCCTCCCTCGGAAAGGGGAGGGGAGGGGCAGATACGCAGTATTTT.

The chain employs TRBV5-4 and TRBJ2-5; weak D call: TRBD1 (5 bases). V was clipped by 5 bases and J by 3 bases, with 11 bases between them. CDR3 length: 13 amino acids. CDR1 SGHNT and CDR2 YYREEE come from the germline V gene (reference sequence). The CDR3 bases are TGTGCCAGCAGTTCGGACAAGAAAGAGACCCAGTACTTC. This sequence encodes CASSSDKKETQYF.

The V call is TRBV18, the J call TRBJ1-2; 7 bases agree with TRBD1. The V gene end was trimmed by 11 bases and the J gene end by 4 bases; junction bases not matched to a gene: 13. Germline V CDR1 and CDR2: KGHSH, LQKENI. The length of the CDR3 is 14 residues. CDR3 region: CAGKQGGWFYGYTF. Here the CDR3 DNA reads TGTGCCGGAAAGCAAGGGGGCTGGTTCTATGGCTACACCTTC. Filled out from reference TRBV18 and TRBJ1-2, the complete variable domain reads NAGVMQNPRHLVRRRGQEARLRCSPMKGHSHVYWYRQLPEEGLKFMVYLQKENIIDESGMPKERFSAEFPKEGPSILRIQQVVRGDSAAYFCAGKQGGWFYGYTFGSGTRLTVV.

This clone turned up a few times. The chain uses TRBV2 and TRBJ1-3; TRBD1 is a possible D gene (5 bases). V was pared by 6 bases and J by 0 bases, with 9 bases between. Germline V CDR1 and CDR2: SNHLY, FYNNEI. This CDR3 comprises 14 residues. The CDR3 here is CASSSGNSGNTIYF. The CDR3 nucleotides are TGTGCCAGCAGCTCAGGGAACTCTGGAAACACCATATATTTT.

The chain links TRBV7-2 to TRBJ2-7; possible D gene TRBD1, 5 bases. V was shortened by 4 bases and J by 0 bases, with 13 bases between the two germline ends. Germline-derived CDR1 and CDR2 are SGHTA and FQGNSA. The CDR3 is 15 residues long. Here the CDR3 DNA reads TGTGCCAGCAGCTGGGGTGGGGCCTACTCCTACGAGCAGTACTTC. Encoded protein: CASSWGGAYSYEQYF.

This chain connects TRBV9 to TRBJ1-2; maybe TRBD1 (6 bases). CDR1 and CDR2 (germline): SGDLS, YYNGEE. This CDR3 region has 14 residues. The V and J ends lost 7 bases and 5 bases respectively, with 18 bases between them. In DNA, the CDR3 is TGTGCCAGCGCTGCGAGGGGGACGGGATATGGCTACACCTTC. It specifies CASAARGTGYGYTF.

The V call is TRBV18, the J call TRBJ1-1, with D unresolved. The V and J ends lost 6 bases and 2 bases respectively, with 13 bases between them. This CDR3 is 14 amino acids long. Per the germline V gene, CDR1 is KGHSH and CDR2 is LQKENI. CDR3 region: CASSLTPPNTEAFF. CDR3 sequence (DNA): TGTGCCAGCTCCCTGACACCTCCCAACACTGAAGCTTTCTTT.

The chain has TRBV14 and TRBJ1-2, with TRBD1 identical over 8 bases. J gave up 6 bases and V 2 bases, and 5 bases lay outside the gene matches. CDR1 and CDR2 from the germline V gene are SGHDN and FVKESK. The length of the CDR3 is 14 residues. The CDR3 region is CASSQRQGYDGYTF. The CDR3, as DNA: TGTGCCAGCAGCCAAAGACAGGGGTATGATGGCTACACCTTC.

The chain carries TRBV7-2 and TRBJ2-7; possibly TRBD1 for D (5 bases). The V end lost 2 bases, the J end lost 4 bases, and 21 bases lay between the germline ends. Germline values: CDR1 SGHTA, CDR2 FQGNSA. CDR3 size: 17 residues. Here the CDR3 DNA reads TGTGCCAGCAGCTTAAGGGGTCAGCGCGTGGGGAAATACGAGCAGTACTTC. It translates to CASSLRGQRVGKYEQYF.

This clone was detected only a few times. Other DNA sequences in this sample translate to the same CDR3. The rearrangement uses TRBV30 and TRBJ1-5; D uncertain. Germline loops: CDR1 GTSNPN, CDR2 SVGIG (reference sequence). This CDR3 comprises 13 residues. Trimming stripped 0 bases from V and 4 bases from J, with 7 bases between. CDR3 protein: CAWSVQRNQPQHF. CDR3 in DNA: TGTGCCTGGAGTGTACAGCGGAATCAGCCCCAGCATTTT.

The chain is built from TRBV15 and TRBJ2-1; 9 nucleotides line up with TRBD2. With V trimmed by 2 bases and J by 4 bases, 6 bases remained unmatched. CDR3 length: 16 residues. CDR1 and CDR2 (germline): LNHNV, YYDKDF (reference sequence). The CDR3 sequence is CATSRPGTSLYNEQFF. CDR3 nucleotide sequence: TGTGCCACCAGCAGACCCGGGACTAGCCTTTACAATGAGCAGTTCTTC. Full variable domain (missing parts from reference TRBV15 and TRBJ2-1): DAMVIQNPRYQVTQFGKPVTLSCSQTLNHNVMYWYQQKSSQAPKLLFHYYDKDFNNEADTPDNFQSRRPNTSFCFLDIRSPGLGDTAMYLCATSRPGTSLYNEQFFGPGTRLTVL.

The chain carries TRBV4-3 and TRBJ1-5; D ambiguous. This CDR3 comprises 14 residues. Trimming cost V 1 base and J 4 bases, with 8 bases left between them. Germline V gives CDR1 LGHNA, CDR2 YSLEER. The CDR3 here is CASSQAGRNQPQHF. CDR3 coding DNA: TGCGCCAGCAGCCAAGCCGGGAGAAATCAGCCCCAGCATTTT.